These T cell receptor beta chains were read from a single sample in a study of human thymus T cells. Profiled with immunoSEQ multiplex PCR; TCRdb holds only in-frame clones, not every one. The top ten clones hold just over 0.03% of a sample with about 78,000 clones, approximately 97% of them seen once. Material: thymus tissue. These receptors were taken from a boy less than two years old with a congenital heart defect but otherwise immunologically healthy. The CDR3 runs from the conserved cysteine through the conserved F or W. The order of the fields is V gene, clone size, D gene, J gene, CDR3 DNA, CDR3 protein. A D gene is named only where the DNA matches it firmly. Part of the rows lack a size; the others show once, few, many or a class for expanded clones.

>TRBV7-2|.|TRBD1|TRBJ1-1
TGTGCCAGCAGCTTCCCGGGACAGGGGAACACTGAAGCTTTCTTT
CASSFPGQGNTEAFF
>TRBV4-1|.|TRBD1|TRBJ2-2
TGCGCCAGCAGCCTCGGGGACAGGAACACCGGGGAGCTGTTTTTT
CASSLGDRNTGELFF
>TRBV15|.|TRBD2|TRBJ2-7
TGTGCCACCAGCAGAGGCCCGGGGACTAGCGGGAGGGGCTACGAGCAGTACTTC
CATSRGPGTSGRGYEQYF
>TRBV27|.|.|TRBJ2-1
TGTGCCAGCAGTTCGCCACGATCGGGGAGCTACAATGAGCAGTTCTTC
CASSSPRSGSYNEQFF
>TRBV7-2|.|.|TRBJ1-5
TGTGCCAGCAGCTTAGGGCCTGGGGGCAATCAGCCCCAGCATTTT
CASSLGPGGNQPQHF
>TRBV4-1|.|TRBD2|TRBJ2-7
TGCGCCAGCAGCCAAGATGAGGTAGCGGGGGGACTTTCCTACGAGCAGTACTTC
CASSQDEVAGGLSYEQYF
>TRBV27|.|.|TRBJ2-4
TGTGCCAGCAGTCCCGGTGGGGGGCGAGCCAAAAACATTCAGTACTTC
CASSPGGGRAKNIQYF
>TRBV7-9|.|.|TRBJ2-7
TGTGCCAGCAGCTTAATAAAGGGTAACTCCTACGAGCAGTACTTC
CASSLIKGNSYEQYF
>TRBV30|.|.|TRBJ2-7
TGTGCCTGGAGGAATGGGTGCCGCTACGAGCAGTACTTC
CAWRNGCRYEQYF
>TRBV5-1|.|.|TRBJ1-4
TGCGCCAGCACACGAATACGAGGGATTGGGGAAAAACTGTTTTTT
CASTRIRGIGEKLFF
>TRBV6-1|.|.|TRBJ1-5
TGTGCCAGCAGGGGGGTGCCTCAGCCCCAGCATTTT
CASRGVPQPQHF
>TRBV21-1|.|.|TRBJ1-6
TGTGCCAGCAGCAAGGACAGGTTCTCAACCGAATCTAATTCACCCCTCCACTTT
CASSKDRFSTESNSPLHF
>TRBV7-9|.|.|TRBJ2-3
TGTGCCAGCACCCGTTCCCTTCGGGGTACATCAGATACGCAGTATTTT
CASTRSLRGTSDTQYF
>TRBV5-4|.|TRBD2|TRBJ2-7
TGTGCCAGCAGCTTGGCTCCGCGGGGGGGCCGCTACGAGCAGTACTTC
CASSLAPRGGRYEQYF
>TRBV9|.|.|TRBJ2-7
TGTGCCAGCAGCGTAGACAGCCTGACCTACGAGCAGTACTTC
CASSVDSLTYEQYF
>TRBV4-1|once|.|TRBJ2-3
TGCGCCAGCAGTTACCCGAGGGGGGACCCAATAAGCACAGATACGCAGTATTTT
CASSYPRGDPISTDTQYF
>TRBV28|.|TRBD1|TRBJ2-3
TGTGCCAGCAGTTTTAACAGGGGCCTGAGCACAGATACGCAGTATTTT
CASSFNRGLSTDTQYF
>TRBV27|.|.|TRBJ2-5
TGTGCCAGCAGTTTATCGTGGAGGACGGAGACCCAGTACTTC
CASSLSWRTETQYF
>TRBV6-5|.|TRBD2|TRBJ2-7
TGTGCCAGCAGTCACCTAGCGGGAGACCCCGAGCAGTACTTC
CASSHLAGDPEQYF
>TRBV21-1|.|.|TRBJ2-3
TGTGCCACCGTTTCCAGCGGGTCTAGCACAGATACGCAGTATTTT
CATVSSGSSTDTQYF
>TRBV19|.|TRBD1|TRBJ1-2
TGTGCCAGTAGTACGGACAGGCGGACCTGTGGCTACACCTTC
CASSTDRRTCGYTF
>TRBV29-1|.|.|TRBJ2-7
TGCAGCGTTGTAGTAGGGGATAATTACGAGCAGTACTTC
CSVVVGDNYEQYF
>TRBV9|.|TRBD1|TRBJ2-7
TGTGCCAGCAGCCCCCATGGAGGACAGGGCGGCGAGCAGTACTTC
CASSPHGGQGGEQYF
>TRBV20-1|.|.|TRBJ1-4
TGCAGTGCACCCGGGCCCCAGGGACTGTTTTTT
CSAPGPQGLFF
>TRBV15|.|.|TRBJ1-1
TGTGCCACCAGCAGGGGGCGGGACACTGAAGCTTTCTTT
CATSRGRDTEAFF
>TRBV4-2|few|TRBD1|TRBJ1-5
TGTGCCAGCAGCCAAACAGGACCGAAGGACAGGGACAATCAGCCCCAGCATTTT
CASSQTGPKDRDNQPQHF
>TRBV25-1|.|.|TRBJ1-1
TGTGCCAGCAGTGGTGGACCTGAAGCTTTCTTT
CASSGGPEAFF
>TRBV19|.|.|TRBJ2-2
TGTGCCAGTAGTATACCCACCGGGGAGCTGTTTTTT
CASSIPTGELFF
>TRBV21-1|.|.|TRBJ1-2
TGTGCCAGCGGACTTGACAACTATGGCTACACCTTC
CASGLDNYGYTF
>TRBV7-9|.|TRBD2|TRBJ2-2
TGTGCCAGCAGCTTCGACGAAGGCGGGGGACGGGCCGGGGAGCTGTTTTTT
CASSFDEGGGRAGELFF
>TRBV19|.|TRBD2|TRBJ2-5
TGTGCCAGTAGTAGACTAGCGGGGGTCACGGGGACCCAGTACTTC
CASSRLAGVTGTQYF
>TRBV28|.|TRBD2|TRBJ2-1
TGTGCCAGCAGTTTAGGGTACTTTAGCGGGAGGGGGTCGGGATACAATGAGCAGTTCTTC
CASSLGYFSGRGSGYNEQFF
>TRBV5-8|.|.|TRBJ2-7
TGTGCCAGCAGTTTTCAGGGCAGCGTTTGGGGCGAGCAGTACTTC
CASSFQGSVWGEQYF
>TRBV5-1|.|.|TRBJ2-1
TGCGCCAGCAGCTTGGCGGGGCCTAACTCCTACAATGAGCAGTTCTTC
CASSLAGPNSYNEQFF
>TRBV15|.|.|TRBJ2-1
TGTGCCACCAGCAGAGAAGAGGACTCGCCACCCTACTGCTTATACAATGAGCAGTTCTTC
CATSREEDSPPYCLYNEQFF
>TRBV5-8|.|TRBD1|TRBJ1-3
TGTGCCAGCAGCCCTCTATCCGGGACAGGGGTTCCTGGAAACACCATATATTTT
CASSPLSGTGVPGNTIYF
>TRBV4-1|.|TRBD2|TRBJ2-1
TGCGCCAGCAGCCAATACATTAGCGGGAGGGAAGTTATGAATGAGCAGTTCTTC
CASSQYISGREVMNEQFF
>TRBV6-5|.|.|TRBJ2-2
TGTGCCAGCAGTTCAAAACAGGTTAACACCGGGGAGCTGTTTTTT
CASSSKQVNTGELFF
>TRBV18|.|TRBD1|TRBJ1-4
TGTGCCAGCTCACGGGACAGACCCACCCATACAACTAATGAAAAACTGTTTTTT
CASSRDRPTHTTNEKLFF
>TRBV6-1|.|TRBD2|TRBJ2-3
TGTGCCAGCAGGGGGCTAGCGGGTGGCACAGATACGCAGTATTTT
CASRGLAGGTDTQYF
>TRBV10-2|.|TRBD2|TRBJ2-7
TGCGCCAGCAGTGAGTCCGAGTTGAGCGGGAGGGCCCCTGAATCGAATTGGGGGGAGCAGTACTTC
CASSESELSGRAPESNWGEQYF
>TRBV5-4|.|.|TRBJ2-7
TGTGCCAGCAGCTCCCATTGTAACGCCTACGAGCAGTACTTC
CASSSHCNAYEQYF
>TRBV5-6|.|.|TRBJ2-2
TGTGCCAGCAGCCTAAGGGGGGAGCTGTTTTTT
CASSLRGELFF
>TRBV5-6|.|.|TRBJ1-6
TGTGCCAGCAGCTTTAATAGTAGGGTCAATTCACCCCTCCACTTT
CASSFNSRVNSPLHF
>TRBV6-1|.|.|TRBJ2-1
TGTGCCAGCAGGGGGACAGCGGGGGTCTACAATGAGCAGTTCTTC
CASRGTAGVYNEQFF
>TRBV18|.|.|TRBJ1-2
TGTGCCAGCTCCCCGACAGAACGATCCTATGGCTACACCTTC
CASSPTERSYGYTF
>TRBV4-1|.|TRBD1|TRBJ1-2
TGCGCCAGCAGCCAAGATGGGGACAGGGCGGAGGGCTACACCTTC
CASSQDGDRAEGYTF
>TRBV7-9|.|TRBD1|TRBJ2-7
TGTGCCAGCAGCTTAGGGACAGGGGGCGCCTACGAGCAGTACTTC
CASSLGTGGAYEQYF
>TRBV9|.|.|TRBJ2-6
TGTGCCAGCACCGAAGGACAGTCTGGGGCCAACGTCCTGACTTTC
CASTEGQSGANVLTF
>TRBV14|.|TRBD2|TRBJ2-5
TGTGCCAGCAGCCACGGCCGCCCTAGCGGGGGGGATTTCCAAGAGACCCAGTACTTC
CASSHGRPSGGDFQETQYF
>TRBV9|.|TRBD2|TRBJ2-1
TGTGCCAGCAGCGTATGGCTAGCGGGAGTACATAGGGGTAGGGACAATGAGCAGTTCTTC
CASSVWLAGVHRGRDNEQFF
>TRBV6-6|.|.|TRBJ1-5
TGTGCCAGCAGTTACCGACCCTATCATCAGCCCCAGCATTTT
CASSYRPYHQPQHF
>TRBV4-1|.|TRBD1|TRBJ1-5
TGCGCCAGCCGCCCGGACGGACAGGGCAATCAGCCCCAGCATTTT
CASRPDGQGNQPQHF
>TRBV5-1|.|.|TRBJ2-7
TGCGCCAGCAGCTTGGATGGCCCCTGGGTCCCAGTGGACGAGCAGTACTTC
CASSLDGPWVPVDEQYF
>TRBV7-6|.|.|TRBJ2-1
TGTGCCAGCAGCTTAGTCGGTCAGCGGAGCTACAATGAGCAGTTCTTC
CASSLVGQRSYNEQFF
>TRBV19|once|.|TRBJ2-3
TGTGCCAGTAGTATAGTACGGGGAACCCGGACCCCAGATACGCAGTATTTT
CASSIVRGTRTPDTQYF
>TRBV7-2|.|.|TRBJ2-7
TGTGCCAGCAGCTTAGAAGGAGGGGACTACGAGCAGTACTTC
CASSLEGGDYEQYF
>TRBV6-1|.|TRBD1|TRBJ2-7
TGTGCCAGCAGTGACACTATACCGGGACAGCCAATTCACTCCTACGAGCAGTACTTC
CASSDTIPGQPIHSYEQYF